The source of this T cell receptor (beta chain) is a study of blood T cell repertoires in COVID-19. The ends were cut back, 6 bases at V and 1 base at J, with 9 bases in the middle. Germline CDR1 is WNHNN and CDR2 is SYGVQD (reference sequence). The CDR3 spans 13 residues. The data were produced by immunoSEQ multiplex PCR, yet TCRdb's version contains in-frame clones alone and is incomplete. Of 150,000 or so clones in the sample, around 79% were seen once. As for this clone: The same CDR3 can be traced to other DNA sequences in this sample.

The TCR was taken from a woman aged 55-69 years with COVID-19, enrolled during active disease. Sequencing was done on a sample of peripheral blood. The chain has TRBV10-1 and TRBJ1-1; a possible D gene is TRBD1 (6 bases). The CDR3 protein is CASSGQTNTEAFF. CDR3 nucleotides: TGCGCCAGCAGCGGACAGACGAACACTGAAGCTTTCTTT.